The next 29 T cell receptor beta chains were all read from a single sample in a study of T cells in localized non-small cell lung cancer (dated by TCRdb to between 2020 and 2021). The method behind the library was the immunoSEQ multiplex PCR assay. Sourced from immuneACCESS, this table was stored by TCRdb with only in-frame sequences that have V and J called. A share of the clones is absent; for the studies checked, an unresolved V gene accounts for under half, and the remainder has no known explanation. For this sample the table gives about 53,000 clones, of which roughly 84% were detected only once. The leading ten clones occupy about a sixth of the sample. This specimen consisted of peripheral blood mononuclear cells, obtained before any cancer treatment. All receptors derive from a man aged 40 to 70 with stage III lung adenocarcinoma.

The CDR3 DNA is TGTGCCAGCAGCCTGTCGAACCTTTACAATGAGCAGTTCTTC. Translation: CASSLSNLYNEQFF. This sequence joins TRBV7-6 and TRBJ2-1; unclear D gene. The germline V gene encodes CDR1 SGHVS and CDR2 FNYEAQ. This CDR3 is 14 amino acids long. V shed 5 bases and J shed 4 bases, with 12 bases lying between them.

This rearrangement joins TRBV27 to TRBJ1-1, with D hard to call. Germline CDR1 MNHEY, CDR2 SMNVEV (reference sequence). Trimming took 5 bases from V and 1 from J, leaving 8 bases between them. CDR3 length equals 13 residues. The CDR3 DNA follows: TGTGCCAGCAGTCCGACCGGGAACACTGAAGCTTTCTTT. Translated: CASSPTGNTEAFF.

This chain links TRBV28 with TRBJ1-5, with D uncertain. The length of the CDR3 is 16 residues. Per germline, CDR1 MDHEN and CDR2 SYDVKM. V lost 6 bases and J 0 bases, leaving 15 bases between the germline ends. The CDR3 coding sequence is TGTGCCAGCAGCGTCTCGGGCCGGGGTAGCAATCAGCCCCAGCATTTT. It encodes CASSVSGRGSNQPQHF.

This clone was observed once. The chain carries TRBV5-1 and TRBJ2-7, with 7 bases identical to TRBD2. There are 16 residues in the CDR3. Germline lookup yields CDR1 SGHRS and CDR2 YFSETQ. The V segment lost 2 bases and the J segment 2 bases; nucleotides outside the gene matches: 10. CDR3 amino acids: CASSLTAGMAAYEQYF. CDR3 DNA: TGCGCCAGCAGCTTAACAGCGGGAATGGCGGCCTACGAGCAGTACTTC.

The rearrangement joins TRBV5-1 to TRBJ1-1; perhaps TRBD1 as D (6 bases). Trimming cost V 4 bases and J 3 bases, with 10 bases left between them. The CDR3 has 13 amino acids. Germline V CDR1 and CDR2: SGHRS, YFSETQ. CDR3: CASSANRDTEAFF. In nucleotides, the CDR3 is TGCGCCAGCAGCGCCAACAGGGACACTGAAGCTTTCTTT.

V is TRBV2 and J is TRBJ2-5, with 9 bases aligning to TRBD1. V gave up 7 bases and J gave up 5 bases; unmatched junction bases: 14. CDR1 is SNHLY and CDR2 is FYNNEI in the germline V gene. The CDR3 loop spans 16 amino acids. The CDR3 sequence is CASTPLGTGRTETQYF. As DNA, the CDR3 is TGTGCCAGCACTCCCCTGGGGACAGGGCGAACCGAGACCCAGTACTTC.

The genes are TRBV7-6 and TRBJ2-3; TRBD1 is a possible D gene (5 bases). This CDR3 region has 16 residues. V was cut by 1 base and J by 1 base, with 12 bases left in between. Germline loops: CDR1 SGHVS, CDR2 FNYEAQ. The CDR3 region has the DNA TGTGCCAGCAGCTTAGAAGCTGCAGGGCGCACAGATACGCAGTATTTT. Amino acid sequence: CASSLEAAGRTDTQYF.

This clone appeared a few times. The CDR3 protein is CASGDSDAPQHF. The CDR3 coding sequence is TGTGCCAGCGGGGACAGCGACGCGCCCCAGCATTTT. The chain is built from TRBV2 and TRBJ1-5, with 7 bases aligning to TRBD1. Germline V gives CDR1 SNHLY, CDR2 FYNNEI. The ends lost 8 bases at V and 9 bases at J; junction bases unmatched: 7. This CDR3 spans 12 amino acids.

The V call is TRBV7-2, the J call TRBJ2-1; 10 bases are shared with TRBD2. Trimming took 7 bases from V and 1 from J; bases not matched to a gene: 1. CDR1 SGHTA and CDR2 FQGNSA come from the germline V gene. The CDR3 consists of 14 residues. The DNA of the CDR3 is TGTGCCAGCAAAGCGGGAGGGTCCTACAATGAGCAGTTCTTC. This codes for CASKAGGSYNEQFF.

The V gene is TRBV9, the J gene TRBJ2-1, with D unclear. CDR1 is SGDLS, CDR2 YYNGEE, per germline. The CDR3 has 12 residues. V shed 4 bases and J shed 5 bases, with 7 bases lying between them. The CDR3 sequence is CASSPPNNEQFF. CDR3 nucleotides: TGTGCCAGCAGCCCCCCAAACAATGAGCAGTTCTTC.

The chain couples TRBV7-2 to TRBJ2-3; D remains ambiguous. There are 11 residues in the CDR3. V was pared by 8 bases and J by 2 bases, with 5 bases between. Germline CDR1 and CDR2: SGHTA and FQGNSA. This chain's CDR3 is CASGYTDTQYF. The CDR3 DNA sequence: TGTGCCAGCGGTTACACAGATACGCAGTATTTT. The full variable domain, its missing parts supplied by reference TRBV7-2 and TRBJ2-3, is GAGVSQSPSNKVTEKGKDVELRCDPISGHTALYWYRQSLGQGLEFLIYFQGNSAPDKSGLPSDRFSAERTGGSVSTLTIQRTQQEDSAVYLCASGYTDTQYFGPGTRLTVL.

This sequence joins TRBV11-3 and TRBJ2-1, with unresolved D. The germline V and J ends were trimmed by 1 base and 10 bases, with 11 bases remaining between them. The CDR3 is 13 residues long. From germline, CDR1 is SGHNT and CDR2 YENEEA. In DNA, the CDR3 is TGTGCCAGCAGCTTAGCCCCGATGAGGGAGCAGTTCTTC. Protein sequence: CASSLAPMREQFF.

The CDR3, as DNA: TGTGCCAGCAGCATCGCCCTTAACACCGGGGAGCTGTTTTTT. Its translation is CASSIALNTGELFF. The chain recombines TRBV5-6 with TRBJ2-2; D is unresolved. The V end was cut by 4 bases, the J end by 2 bases, with 9 bases between. There are 14 residues in the CDR3. Per the germline V gene, CDR1 is SGHDT and CDR2 is YYEEEE. The full variable domain, its missing parts supplied by reference TRBV5-6 and TRBJ2-2, is DAGVTQSPTHLIKTRGQQVTLRCSPKSGHDTVSWYQQALGQGPQFIFQYYEEEERQRGNFPDRFSGHQFPNYSSELNVNALLLGDSALYLCASSIALNTGELFFGEGSRLTVL.

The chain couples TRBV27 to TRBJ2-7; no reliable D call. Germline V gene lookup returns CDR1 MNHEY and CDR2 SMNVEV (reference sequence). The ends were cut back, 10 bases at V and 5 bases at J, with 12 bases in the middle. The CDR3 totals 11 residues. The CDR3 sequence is CATQTSDEQYF. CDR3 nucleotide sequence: TGTGCCACCCAGACGTCCGACGAGCAGTACTTC.

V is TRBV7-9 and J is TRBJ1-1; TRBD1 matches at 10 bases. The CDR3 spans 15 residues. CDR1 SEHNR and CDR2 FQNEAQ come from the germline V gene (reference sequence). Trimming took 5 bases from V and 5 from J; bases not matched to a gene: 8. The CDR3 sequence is CASSTQGQGRTEAFF. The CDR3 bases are TGTGCCAGCAGCACCCAGGGACAGGGGAGGACTGAAGCTTTCTTT.

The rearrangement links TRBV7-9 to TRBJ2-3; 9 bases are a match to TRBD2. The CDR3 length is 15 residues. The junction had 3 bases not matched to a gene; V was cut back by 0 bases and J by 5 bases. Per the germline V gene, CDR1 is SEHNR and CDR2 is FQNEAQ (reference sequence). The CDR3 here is CASSLARGGGDTQYF. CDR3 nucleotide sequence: TGTGCCAGCAGCTTAGCGCGGGGGGGCGGAGATACGCAGTATTTT.

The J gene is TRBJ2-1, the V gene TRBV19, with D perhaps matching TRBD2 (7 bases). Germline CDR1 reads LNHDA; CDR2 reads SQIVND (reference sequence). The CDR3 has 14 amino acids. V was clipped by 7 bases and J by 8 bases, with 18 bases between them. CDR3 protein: CASIRPGAGDEQFF. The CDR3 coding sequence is TGTGCCAGTATCCGACCAGGGGCGGGAGATGAGCAGTTCTTC.

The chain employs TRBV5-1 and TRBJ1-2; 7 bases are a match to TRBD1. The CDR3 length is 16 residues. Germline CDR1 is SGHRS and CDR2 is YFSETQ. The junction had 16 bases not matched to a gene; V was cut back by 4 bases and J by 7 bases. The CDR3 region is CASSLHEDRQRGGYTF. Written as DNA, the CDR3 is TGCGCCAGCAGCCTCCACGAGGACAGGCAGCGGGGTGGCTACACCTTC. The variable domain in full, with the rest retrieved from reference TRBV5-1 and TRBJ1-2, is KAGVTQTPRYLIKTRGQQVTLSCSPISGHRSVSWYQQTPGQGLQFLFEYFSETQRNKGNFPGRFSGRQFSNSRSEMNVSTLELGDSALYLCASSLHEDRQRGGYTFGSGTRLTVV.

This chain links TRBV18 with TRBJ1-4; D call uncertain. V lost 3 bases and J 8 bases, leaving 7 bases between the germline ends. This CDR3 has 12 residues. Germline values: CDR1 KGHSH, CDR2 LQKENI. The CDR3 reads CASSPPGEKLFF. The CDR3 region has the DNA TGTGCCAGCTCACCCCCGGGGGAAAAACTGTTTTTT.

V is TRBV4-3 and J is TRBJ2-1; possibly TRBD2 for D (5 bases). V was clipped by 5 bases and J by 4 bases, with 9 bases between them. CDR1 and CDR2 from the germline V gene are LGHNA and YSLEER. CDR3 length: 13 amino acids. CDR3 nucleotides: TGCGCCAGCAGCACGGACTTTTACAATGAGCAGTTCTTC. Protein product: CASSTDFYNEQFF.

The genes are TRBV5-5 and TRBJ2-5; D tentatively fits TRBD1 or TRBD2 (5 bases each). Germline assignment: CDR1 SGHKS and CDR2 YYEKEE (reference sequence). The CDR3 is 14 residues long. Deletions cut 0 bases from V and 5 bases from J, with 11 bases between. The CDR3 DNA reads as TGTGCCAGCAGCTTGGATCCAGGGAGCGAGACCCAGTACTTC. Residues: CASSLDPGSETQYF. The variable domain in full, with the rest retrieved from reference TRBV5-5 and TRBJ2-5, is DAGVTQSPTHLIKTRGQQVTLRCSPISGHKSVSWYQQVLGQGPQFIFQYYEKEERGRGNFPDRFSARQFPNYSSELNVNALLLGDSALYLCASSLDPGSETQYFGPGTRLLVL.

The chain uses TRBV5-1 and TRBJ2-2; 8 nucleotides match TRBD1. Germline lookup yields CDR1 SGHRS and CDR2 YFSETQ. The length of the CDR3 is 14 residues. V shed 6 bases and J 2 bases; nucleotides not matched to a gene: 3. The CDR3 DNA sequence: TGCGCCAGCACGCAGGGGGCTAACACCGGGGAGCTGTTTTTT. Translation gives CASTQGANTGELFF.

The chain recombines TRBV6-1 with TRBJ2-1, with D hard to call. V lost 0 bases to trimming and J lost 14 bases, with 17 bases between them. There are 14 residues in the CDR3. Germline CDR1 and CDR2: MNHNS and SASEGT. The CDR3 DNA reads TGTGCCAGCAGTGAAGCCCCCCCTATAAGTCCGGAGTTCTTC. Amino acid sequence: CASSEAPPISPEFF.

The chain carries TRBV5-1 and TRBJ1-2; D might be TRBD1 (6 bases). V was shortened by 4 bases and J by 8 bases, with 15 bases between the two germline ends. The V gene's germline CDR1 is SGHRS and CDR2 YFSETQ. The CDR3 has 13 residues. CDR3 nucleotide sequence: TGCGCCAGCAGCACGCCCGGGGGCGACGGCTACACCTTC. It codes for CASSTPGGDGYTF. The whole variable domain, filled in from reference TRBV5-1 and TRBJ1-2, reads KAGVTQTPRYLIKTRGQQVTLSCSPISGHRSVSWYQQTPGQGLQFLFEYFSETQRNKGNFPGRFSGRQFSNSRSEMNVSTLELGDSALYLCASSTPGGDGYTFGSGTRLTVV.

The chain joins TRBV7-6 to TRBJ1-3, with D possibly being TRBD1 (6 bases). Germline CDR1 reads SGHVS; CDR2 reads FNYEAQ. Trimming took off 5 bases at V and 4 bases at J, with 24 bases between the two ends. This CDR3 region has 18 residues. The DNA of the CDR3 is TGTGCCAGCAGCACTACCTTGGACAGCTACGGACTCGGAAACACCATATATTTT. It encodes CASSTTLDSYGLGNTIYF.

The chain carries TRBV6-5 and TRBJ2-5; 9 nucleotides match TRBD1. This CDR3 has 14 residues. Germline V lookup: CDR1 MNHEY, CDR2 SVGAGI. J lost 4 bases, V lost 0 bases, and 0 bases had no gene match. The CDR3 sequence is CASSYSTGGETQYF. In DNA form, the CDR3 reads TGTGCCAGCAGTTACTCGACAGGGGGAGAGACCCAGTACTTC.

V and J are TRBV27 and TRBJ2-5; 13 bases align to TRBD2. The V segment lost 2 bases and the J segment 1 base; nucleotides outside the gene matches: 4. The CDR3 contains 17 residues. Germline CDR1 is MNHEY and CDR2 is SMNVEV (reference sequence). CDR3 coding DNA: TGTGCCAGCAGTTTAACTAGCGGGGGGGCTGTCCAAGAGACCCAGTACTTC. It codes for CASSLTSGGAVQETQYF.

CDR3 in amino acids: CASSQDNGAGGPTGELFF. CDR3 nucleotide sequence: TGCGCCAGCAGCCAAGATAATGGAGCGGGGGGGCCCACCGGGGAGCTGTTTTTT. The genes are TRBV4-3 and TRBJ2-2, with 10 positions matching TRBD2. This CDR3 is built from 18 residues. Germline V gene data show CDR1 as LGHNA and CDR2 as YSLEER. The ends lost 0 bases at V and 4 bases at J; junction bases unmatched: 8.

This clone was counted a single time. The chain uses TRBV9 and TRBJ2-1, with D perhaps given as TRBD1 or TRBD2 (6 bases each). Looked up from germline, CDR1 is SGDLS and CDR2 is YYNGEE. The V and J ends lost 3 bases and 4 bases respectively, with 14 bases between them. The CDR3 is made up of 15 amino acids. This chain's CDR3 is CASSALGGLYNEQFF. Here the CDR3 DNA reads TGTGCCAGCAGCGCCTTAGGGGGGCTTTACAATGAGCAGTTCTTC.